This record covers a single T cell receptor beta chain. This clonotype has more than one count but fewer than ten. The clone's antigen remains unknown. No much larger clone is present one base from it, and per-base qualities are unavailable. V is pruned by 10 bases and J by 3 bases, leaving 9 bases of the junction without a gene match. The germline V gene specifies ENHRY as CDR1 and SYGVKD as CDR2. The CDR3 runs 13 residues from the cysteine to the phenylalanine. CDR3 DNA only is kept here, 39 bases in frame from base 1. The sample comes from a study of T-cell reconstitution after alpha-beta-depleted transplantation in children (dated by TCRdb to the mid-2010s). Background on the whole study: The study quantitatively tracked T-cell immune reconstitution after TCRalphabeta/CD19-depleted allogeneic hematopoietic cell transplantation in children using TCR repertoire profiling.

Library preparation was by PCR. The instrument was an Illumina HiSeq 2500. To normalize quantification of the TCRbeta repertoire, the TCR libraries were built with molecular barcoding that relied on unique molecular identifiers. In-frame beta chains were kept once TCRdb had trimmed the public reads at Q25 with fastp and called clones with MiXCR. Each CDR3 protein gets just one entry, which takes the most common genes and DNA from the rows behind it. This sample comprises a few hundred thousand distinct CDR3 sequences, around 20% of them detected only once. 2.5% to 4% of the sample rests with the top ten.

The receptor was isolated from a human donor who donated a stem cell graft to a child with acute lymphoblastic leukemia. The material sequenced was PBMCs from the stem cell graft donor, taken from the stem cell graft. The receptor chain draws on TRBV10-3 and TRBJ2-7; TRBD2 agrees with 7 junctional bases. The CDR3: CASQLAPLYEQYF. Read as DNA, the sequence is TGTGCCAGCCAACTAGCGCCCCTCTACGAGCAGTACTTC.